This is a list of T cell receptor beta chains from one sample in a study of T-cell memory formation after mild COVID-19. TCRdb re-called the 5' RACE reads with MiXCR, one entry per CDR3 protein. The sample holds about 280,000 distinct CDR3 sequences, over 7% seen once. The sequenced sample consisted of PBMCs or a T cell subset sorted from them (not recorded which). All receptors come from a man between 18 and 35 years old who had mild COVID-19 (a few samples of this study predate the infection). Cell type and time point are not known. CDR3s include the opening cysteine and the closing phenylalanine or tryptophan. The D gene is left open where the match is weak. Size is omitted from some rows. Given values are once, few, many or a class for expanded clones.

>TRBJ2-1|TRBV3-1|NA|NA
CASSQDLTKGEQFF
TGTGCCAGCAGCCAAGATTTGACAAAAGGGGAGCAGTTCTTC
>TRBJ1-1|TRBV25-1|TRBD1|few
CASSAGTGAFF
TGTGCCAGCAGTGCCGGGACAGGAGCTTTCTTT
>TRBJ1-2|TRBV5-1|NA|NA
CASSLGHRYGYTF
TGCGCCAGCAGCTTGGGACACCGCTATGGCTACACCTTC
>TRBJ2-1|TRBV24-1|NA|NA
CATSDTKQQSSYNEQFF
TGTGCCACCAGTGATACTAAACAACAGAGCTCCTACAATGAGCAGTTCTTC
>TRBJ2-1|TRBV12-3/TRBV12-4|TRBD1|NA
CASSDPGQGIWNEQFF
TGTGCCAGCAGTGATCCGGGACAGGGAATTTGGAATGAGCAGTTCTTC
>TRBJ2-2|TRBV4-2|NA|many
CASSLKPGVSTGELFF
TGTGCCAGCAGCCTTAAACCCGGAGTATCCACCGGGGAGCTGTTTTTT
>TRBJ2-1|TRBV5-1|TRBD2|few
CASVLAGGPYNEQFF
TGCGCCAGCGTACTAGCGGGGGGGCCCTACAATGAGCAGTTCTTC
>TRBJ1-2|TRBV29-1|TRBD1|few
CSVDRDRVGIDYGYTF
TGCAGCGTCGACCGGGACAGGGTCGGTATCGACTATGGCTACACCTTC
>TRBJ2-3|TRBV18|NA|few
CASSPLGAESTDTQYF
TGTGCCAGCTCACCACTCGGAGCGGAGAGCACAGATACGCAGTATTTT
>TRBJ2-5|TRBV12-3/TRBV12-4|NA|NA
CASSLGGLKRTQYF
TGTGCCAGCAGTTTAGGGGGCCTCAAGAGAACCCAGTACTTC
>TRBJ2-6|TRBV10-3|TRBD1|many
CAISGTAVSGANVLTF
TGTGCCATCAGCGGGACAGCCGTCTCTGGGGCCAACGTCCTGACTTTC
>TRBJ1-1|TRBV20-1|TRBD1|NA
CSARENQGARWNTEAFF
TGCAGTGCTAGAGAAAACCAGGGGGCGAGGTGGAACACTGAAGCTTTCTTT
>TRBJ2-1|TRBV20-1|NA|few
CSATRPGLVGFF
TGCAGTGCTACTAGGCCAGGGCTCGTGGGGTTCTTC